Described below is a single TCR beta chain sequence and its context. These data belong to a study of blood T cell repertoires in COVID-19. Whole-study context: Samples taken during acute and convalescent COVID-19 were collected in the United States, Italy and Spain. The analysed material was cDNA or gDNA that came from T cells, B-cell-depleted T cells, or PBMCs.

Original methodology: Quantification of nucleated cells was approximated via reference gene primer amplification. Assay: immunoSEQ multiplex PCR; the TCRdb copy retains only in-frame clones and omits some. V, J and clone size derive from that table, while D and trimming were established from the DNA sequence. In the table there are around 60,000 clones, around 81% of which are singletons. J lost 6 bases, V lost 3 bases, and 15 bases had no gene match. The CDR3 extends over 18 amino acids. Looked up from germline, CDR1 is MNHEY and CDR2 is SMNVEV (reference sequence). Input material: peripheral blood. The sequence was obtained from an elderly woman with active or convalescent COVID-19. The chain combines TRBV27 with TRBJ2-3; 10 bases are a match to TRBD2. The chain's CDR3 is CASSFGYAASGGSDTQYF. CDR3 DNA sequence: TGTGCCAGCAGTTTCGGCTACGCGGCTAGCGGGGGAAGCGATACGCAGTATTTT.